This T cell receptor beta chain is drawn from a study of response to subunit inactivated influenza vaccine. CDR1 is MNHEY, CDR2 SMNVEV, per germline (reference sequence). With 2 bases removed from V and 5 bases from J, the gap between germline ends came to 12 bases. The CDR3 runs to 15 residues. Turning to this clonotype: The antigen is undetermined.

Points from the study as a whole: Researchers suggested that each seasonal influenza vaccination recruits few new T cells.

TCRdb re-derived calls from the RT-PCR reads in MiXCR, one entry per CDR3 protein. The sample lists about 780,000 distinct CDR3 sequences, 15% to 20% occurring once. This TCR was recovered from a man aged 50 or older who received an inactivated influenza vaccine. The sample here was PBMCs from blood, taken 4 to 6 days after vaccination. The chain links TRBV27 to TRBJ2-2; D is perhaps TRBD1 (6 bases). The CDR3 sequence is CASSLDGGWTGELFF. In nucleotides, the CDR3 is TGTGCCAGCAGTTTAGATGGGGGCTGGACCGGGGAGCTGTTTTTT.